A single sample is the source of the 10 T cell receptor beta chains below, sequenced in a study of post-analysis software for immune sequencing data. Study-level results: Controls had lower frequencies than patients of roughly five TRBV segments, which included TRBV5-6, TRBV5-1 and TRBV20-1.

Their antigens are not known. Tagging with unique molecular identifiers was a feature of the TCR beta cDNA libraries. TCRdb redid the calling of the PCR reads with MiXCR, one entry per CDR3 protein. The repertoire includes about 620,000 distinct CDR3 sequences, 44% of them detected once, and more than 1.5% sits in the top ten. The specimen was blood. The receptor source for this set is a girl under 18 with multiple sclerosis.

CDR3 in DNA: TGTGCCAGCAGCTTGGTTAAGAATGGGGGAGAGACCCAGTACTTC. Encoded protein: CASSLVKNGGETQYF. This chain links TRBV5-4 with TRBJ2-5; D assignment may be TRBD1 or TRBD2 (5 bases each). CDR1 is SGHNT and CDR2 is YYREEE in the germline V gene (reference sequence). This CDR3 comprises 15 residues. With 0 bases removed from V and 4 bases from J, the gap between germline ends came to 13 bases.

The chain has TRBV7-9 and TRBJ2-1; D call uncertain. V lost 1 base and J 1 base, leaving 8 bases between the germline ends. This CDR3 is built from 15 residues. Germline-derived CDR1 and CDR2 are SEHNR and FQNEAQ (reference sequence). The CDR3 DNA reads as TGTGCCAGCAGCTTAGTCGCCCTTTCCTACAATGAGCAGTTCTTC. This gives the protein CASSLVALSYNEQFF.

This clonotype was counted between two and nine times. CDR3 protein: CASSPEGWNKNIQYF. Written as DNA, the CDR3 is TGTGCCAGCAGCCCGGAGGGGTGGAACAAAAACATTCAGTACTTC. J is TRBJ2-4 and V is TRBV7-8, with D perhaps matching TRBD2 (6 bases). The V gene lost 5 bases and the J gene lost 3 bases, with 14 bases spanning the gap. CDR3 length: 15 residues. Germline loops: CDR1 SGHVS, CDR2 FQNEAQ.

The chain uses TRBV13 and TRBJ2-1; no definite D call. Deletions cut 2 bases from V and 0 bases from J, with 14 bases between. The germline V gene has CDR1 PRHDT and CDR2 FYEKMQ (reference sequence). CDR3 length: 17 residues. As DNA, the CDR3 is TGTGCCAGCAGCTTAACCCTGCGGAGTAGCTCCTACAATGAGCAGTTCTTC. As protein: CASSLTLRSSSYNEQFF.

The genes are TRBV7-8 and TRBJ2-5; D gene ambiguous. The germline V and J ends were trimmed by 5 bases and 3 bases, with 10 bases remaining between them. The CDR3 runs 13 residues. CDR1 is SGHVS, CDR2 FQNEAQ, per germline. DNA of the CDR3: TGTGCCAGCAGCAAAGACACAAAAGAGACCCAGTACTTC. Protein product: CASSKDTKETQYF.

This chain connects TRBV12-5 to TRBJ1-2; D not resolved. CDR1 is LGHNT, CDR2 FRNRAP, per germline. This CDR3 has 15 amino acids. The germline V and J ends were trimmed by 4 bases and 4 bases, with 16 bases remaining between them. CDR3 coding DNA: TGTGCTAGTGGTTCAATTCCAAGGCCTGGCTATGGCTACACCTTC. Its translation: CASGSIPRPGYGYTF.

The J gene is TRBJ1-1, the V gene TRBV30, with D tentatively TRBD1 (5 bases). Germline assignment: CDR1 GTSNPN and CDR2 SVGIG (reference sequence). V was clipped by 4 bases and J by 5 bases, with 8 bases between them. The CDR3 sequence is 11 residues long. DNA of the CDR3: TGTGCCTGGACTCGGGGGACTGAAGCTTTCTTT. It translates to CAWTRGTEAFF.

The sample holds a few counts of this clonotype. The chain links TRBV4-1 to TRBJ2-1; no reliable D call. The length of the CDR3 is 15 residues. V gave up 7 bases and J gave up 5 bases, with 18 bases separating them. Germline V gene data show CDR1 as MGHRA and CDR2 as YSYEKL. CDR3 sequence reads: CASTDGHNLNNEQFF. CDR3 sequence (DNA): TGCGCCAGCACCGACGGGCACAACCTCAACAATGAGCAGTTCTTC.

V and J are TRBV5-1 and TRBJ2-3; the D gene is possibly TRBD2 (7 bases). The CDR3 spans 15 residues. V lost 1 base and J lost 5, with 14 bases in between. The germline V gene encodes CDR1 SGHRS and CDR2 YFSETQ. The CDR3 DNA reads TGCGCCAGCAGCTTGTCGGGGGGCCCAGAAGATACGCAGTATTTT. Residues: CASSLSGGPEDTQYF.

This sequence joins TRBV29-1 and TRBJ2-3; 14 bases align to TRBD2. Germline V lookup: CDR1 SQVTM, CDR2 ANQGSEA. The CDR3 consists of 16 residues. V was clipped by 6 bases and J by 2 bases; unmatched bases: 7. CDR3 sequence reads: CSVGRLAGGYTDTQYF. CDR3 bases: TGCAGCGTGGGACGACTAGCGGGGGGGTACACAGATACGCAGTATTTT.